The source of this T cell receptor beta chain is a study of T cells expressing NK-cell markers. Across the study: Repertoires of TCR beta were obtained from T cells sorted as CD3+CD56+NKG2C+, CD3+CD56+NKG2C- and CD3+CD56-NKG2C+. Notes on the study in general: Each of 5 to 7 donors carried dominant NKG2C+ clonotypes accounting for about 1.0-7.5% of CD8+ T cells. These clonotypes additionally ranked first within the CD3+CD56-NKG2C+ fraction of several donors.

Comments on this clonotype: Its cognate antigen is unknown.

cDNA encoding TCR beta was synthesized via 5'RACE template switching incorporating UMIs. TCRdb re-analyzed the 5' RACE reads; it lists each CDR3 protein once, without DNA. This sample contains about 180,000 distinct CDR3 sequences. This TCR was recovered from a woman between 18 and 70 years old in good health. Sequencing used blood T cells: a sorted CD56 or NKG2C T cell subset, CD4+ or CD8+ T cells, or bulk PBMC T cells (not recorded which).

CDR3: CASSSETGSNSPLHF. This chain joins TRBV11-2 and TRBJ1-6; with no DNA, the TCRdb D assignment of TRBD1 cannot be verified. Germline lookup yields CDR1 SGHAT and CDR2 FQNNGV. The length of the CDR3 is 15 residues.